This T cell receptor (beta chain) was captured by sequencing in a study of blood T cell repertoires in COVID-19. Study-level background: From T cells, B-cell-depleted T cells, or PBMCs came the material, which was cDNA or gDNA.

Original data processing: Amplifying reference gene primers gave estimates of nucleated cell counts. Some clones are missing from TCRdb's copy, which holds only in-frame ones; the method was immunoSEQ multiplex PCR. V, J and clone size derive from that table, while D and trimming were established from the DNA sequence. This table holds roughly 180,000 clones, more than 85% found once. The sequencing input was peripheral blood. The receptor comes from a woman aged 25 to 39 with active or convalescent COVID-19.

In DNA form, the CDR3 reads TGTGCCAGCAGCAAACTCAGCTTGGCTAGCGGCGCCTACGAGCAGTACTTC. Protein sequence: CASSKLSLASGAYEQYF. The gene calls are TRBV21-1 and TRBJ2-7; TRBD2 was called by the table and not checked on the DNA. TRBV21-1 is classified as a pseudogene. CDR3 size: 17 residues.